This T cell receptor (beta chain) was retrieved from a study of T cell repertoires in cytomegalovirus infection. TCRdb independently ran MiXCR on the reads; one entry per CDR3 protein. This sample has around 310,000 distinct CDR3 sequences, with roughly 15% found just once. CDR3 size: 16 residues. V was trimmed by 4 bases and J by 4 bases, leaving 18 bases between them. Germline CDR1 and CDR2: SGHKS and YYEKEE (reference sequence). The chain has TRBV5-5 and TRBJ2-1, with a weak D call TRBD2 (6 bases). The receptor was isolated from a human donor in good health (CMV status not recorded). Some clones in this sample may be carry-over from other donors' samples. The sequencing sample was made of PBMCs. Written as DNA, the CDR3 is TGTGCCAGCAGCCTATGGACTAACCTCTTATACAATGAGCAGTTCTTC. It encodes CASSLWTNLLYNEQFF.